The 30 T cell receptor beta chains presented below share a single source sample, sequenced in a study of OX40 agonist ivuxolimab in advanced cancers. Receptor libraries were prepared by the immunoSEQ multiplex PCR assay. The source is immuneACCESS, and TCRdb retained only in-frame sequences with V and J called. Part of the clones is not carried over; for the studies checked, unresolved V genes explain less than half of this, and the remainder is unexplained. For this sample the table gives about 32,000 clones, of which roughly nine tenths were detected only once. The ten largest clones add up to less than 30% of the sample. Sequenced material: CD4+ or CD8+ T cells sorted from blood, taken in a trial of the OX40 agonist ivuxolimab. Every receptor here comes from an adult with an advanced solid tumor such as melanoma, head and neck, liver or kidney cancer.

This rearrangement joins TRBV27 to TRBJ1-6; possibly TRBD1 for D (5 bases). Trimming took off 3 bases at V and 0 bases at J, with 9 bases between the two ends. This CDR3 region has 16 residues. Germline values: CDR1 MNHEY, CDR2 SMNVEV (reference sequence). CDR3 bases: TGTGCCAGCAGTTTCGGGGGGAACTCCTATAATTCACCCCTCCACTTT. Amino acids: CASSFGGNSYNSPLHF.

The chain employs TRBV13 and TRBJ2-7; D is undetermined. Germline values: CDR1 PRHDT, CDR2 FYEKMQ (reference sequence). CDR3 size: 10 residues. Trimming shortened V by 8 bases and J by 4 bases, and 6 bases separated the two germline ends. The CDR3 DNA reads TGTGCCAGCCACGGTTACGAGCAGTACTTC. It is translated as CASHGYEQYF.

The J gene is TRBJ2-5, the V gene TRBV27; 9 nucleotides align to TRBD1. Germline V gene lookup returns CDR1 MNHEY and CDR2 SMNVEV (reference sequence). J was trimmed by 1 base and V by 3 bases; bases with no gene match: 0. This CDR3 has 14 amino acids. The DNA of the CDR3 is TGTGCCAGCAGTTTGGGACAGGGCCAAGAGACCCAGTACTTC. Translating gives CASSLGQGQETQYF.

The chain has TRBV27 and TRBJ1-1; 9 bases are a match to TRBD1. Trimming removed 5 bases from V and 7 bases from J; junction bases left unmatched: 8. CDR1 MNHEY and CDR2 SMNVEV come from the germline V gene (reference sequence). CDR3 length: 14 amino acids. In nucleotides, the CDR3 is TGTGCCAGCAGTATTACACAGGGGGCAAATGAAGCTTTCTTT. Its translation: CASSITQGANEAFF.

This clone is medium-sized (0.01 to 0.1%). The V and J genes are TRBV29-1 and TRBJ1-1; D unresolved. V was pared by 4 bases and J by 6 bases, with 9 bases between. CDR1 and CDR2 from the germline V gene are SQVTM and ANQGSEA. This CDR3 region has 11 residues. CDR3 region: CSVGFQPEAFF. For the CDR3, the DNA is TGCAGCGTTGGGTTCCAGCCTGAAGCTTTCTTT.

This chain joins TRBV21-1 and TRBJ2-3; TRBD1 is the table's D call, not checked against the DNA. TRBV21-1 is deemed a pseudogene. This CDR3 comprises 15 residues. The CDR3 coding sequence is TGTGCCAGCAGCAACCAGGAACCTAGCACAGATACGCAGTATTTT. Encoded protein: CASSNQEPSTDTQYF.

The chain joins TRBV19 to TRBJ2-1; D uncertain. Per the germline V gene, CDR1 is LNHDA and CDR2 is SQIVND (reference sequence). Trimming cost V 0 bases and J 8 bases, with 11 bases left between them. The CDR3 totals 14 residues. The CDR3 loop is CASSIDRPRDEQFF. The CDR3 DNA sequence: TGTGCCAGTAGTATAGATCGGCCCCGCGATGAGCAGTTCTTC.

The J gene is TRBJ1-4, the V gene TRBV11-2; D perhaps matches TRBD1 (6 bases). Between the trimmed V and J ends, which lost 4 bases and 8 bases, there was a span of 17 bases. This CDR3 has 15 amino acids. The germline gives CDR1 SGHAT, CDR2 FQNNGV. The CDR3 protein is CASSSGSGELEKLFF. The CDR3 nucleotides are TGTGCCAGCAGCTCGGGGTCAGGGGAATTAGAAAAACTGTTTTTT.

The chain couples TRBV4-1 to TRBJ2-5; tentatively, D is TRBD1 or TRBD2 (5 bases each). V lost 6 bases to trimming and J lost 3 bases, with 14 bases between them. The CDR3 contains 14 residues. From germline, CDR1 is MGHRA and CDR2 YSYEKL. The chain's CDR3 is CASRVEGPEETQYF. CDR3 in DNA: TGCGCCAGCAGAGTAGAGGGACCGGAAGAGACCCAGTACTTC.

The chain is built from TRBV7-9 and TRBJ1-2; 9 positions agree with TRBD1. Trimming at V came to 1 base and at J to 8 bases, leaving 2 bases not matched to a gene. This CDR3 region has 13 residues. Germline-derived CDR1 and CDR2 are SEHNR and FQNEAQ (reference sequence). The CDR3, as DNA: TGTGCCAGCAGCTTAGTCGGGACAGGGGGCTACACCTTC. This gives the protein CASSLVGTGGYTF.

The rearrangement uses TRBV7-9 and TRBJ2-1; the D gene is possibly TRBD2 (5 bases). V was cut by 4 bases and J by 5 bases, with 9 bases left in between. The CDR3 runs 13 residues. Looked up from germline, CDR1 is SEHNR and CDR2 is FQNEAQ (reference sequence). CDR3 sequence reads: CASSSGLDNEQFF. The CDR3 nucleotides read TGTGCCAGCAGCTCGGGGTTAGACAATGAGCAGTTCTTC. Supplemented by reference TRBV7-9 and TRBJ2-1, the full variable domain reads DTGVSQNPRHKITKRGQNVTFRCDPISEHNRLYWYRQTLGQGPEFLTYFQNEAQLEKSRLLSDRFSAERPKGSFSTLEIQRTEQGDSAMYLCASSSGLDNEQFFGPGTRLTVL.

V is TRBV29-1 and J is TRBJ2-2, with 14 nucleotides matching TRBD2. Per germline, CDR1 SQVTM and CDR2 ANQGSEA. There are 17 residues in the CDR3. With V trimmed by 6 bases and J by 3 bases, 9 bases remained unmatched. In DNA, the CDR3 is TGCAGCGTGCTCGGGACTAGCGGGGGAGTGGACACCGGGGAGCTGTTTTTT. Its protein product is CSVLGTSGGVDTGELFF.

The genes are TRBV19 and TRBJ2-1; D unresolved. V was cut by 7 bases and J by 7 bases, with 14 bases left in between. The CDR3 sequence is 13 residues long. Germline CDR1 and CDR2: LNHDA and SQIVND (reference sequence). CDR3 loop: CASTPASWNEQFF. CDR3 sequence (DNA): TGTGCCAGTACCCCCGCCTCGTGGAATGAGCAGTTCTTC.

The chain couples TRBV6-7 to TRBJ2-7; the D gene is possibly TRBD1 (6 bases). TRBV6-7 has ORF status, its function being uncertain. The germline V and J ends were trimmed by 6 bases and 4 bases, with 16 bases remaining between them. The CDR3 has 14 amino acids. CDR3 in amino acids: CASSPPGERYEQYF. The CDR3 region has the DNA TGTGCCAGCAGCCCCCCAGGGGAGCGGTACGAGCAGTACTTC.

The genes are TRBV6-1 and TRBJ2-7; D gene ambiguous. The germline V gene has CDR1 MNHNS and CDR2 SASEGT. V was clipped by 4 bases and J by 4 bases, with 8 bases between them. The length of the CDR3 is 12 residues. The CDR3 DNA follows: TGTGCCAGCAGTGGAGACGGATACGAGCAGTACTTC. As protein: CASSGDGYEQYF.

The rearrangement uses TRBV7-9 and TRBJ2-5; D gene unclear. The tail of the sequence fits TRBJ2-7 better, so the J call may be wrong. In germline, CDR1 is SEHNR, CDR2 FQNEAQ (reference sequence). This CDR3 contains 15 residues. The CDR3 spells CASSPPGHSSYEQYF. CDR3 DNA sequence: TGTGCCAGCAGCCCCCCTGGGCACTCCTCCTACGAGCAGTACTTC.

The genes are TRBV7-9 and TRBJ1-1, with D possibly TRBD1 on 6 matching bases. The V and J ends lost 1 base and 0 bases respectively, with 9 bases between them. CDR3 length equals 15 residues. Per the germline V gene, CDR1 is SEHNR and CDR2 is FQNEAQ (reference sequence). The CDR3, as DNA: TGTGCCAGCAGCTTAGGGACAGCCATGAACACTGAAGCTTTCTTT. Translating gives CASSLGTAMNTEAFF. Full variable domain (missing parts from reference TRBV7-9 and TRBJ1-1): DTGVSQNPRHKITKRGQNVTFRCDPISEHNRLYWYRQTLGQGPEFLTYFQNEAQLEKSRLLSDRFSAERPKGSFSTLEIQRTEQGDSAMYLCASSLGTAMNTEAFFGQGTRLTVV.

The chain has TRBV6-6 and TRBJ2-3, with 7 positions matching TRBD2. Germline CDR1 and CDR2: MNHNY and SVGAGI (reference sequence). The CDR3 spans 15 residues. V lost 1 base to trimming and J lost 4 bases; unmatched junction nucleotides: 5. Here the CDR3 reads CASSYWLAAADTQYF. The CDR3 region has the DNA TGTGCCAGCAGTTACTGGCTAGCGGCCGCAGATACGCAGTATTTT.

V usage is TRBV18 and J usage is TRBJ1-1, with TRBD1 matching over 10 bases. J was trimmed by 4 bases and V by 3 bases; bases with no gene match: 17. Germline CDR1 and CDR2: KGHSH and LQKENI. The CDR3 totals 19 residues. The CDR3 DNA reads TGTGCCAGCTCACCTGAGGGACAGGGGTTGGGCTGGTTTTTCACTGAAGCTTTCTTT. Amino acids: CASSPEGQGLGWFFTEAFF. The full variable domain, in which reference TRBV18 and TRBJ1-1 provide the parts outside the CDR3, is NAGVMQNPRHLVRRRGQEARLRCSPMKGHSHVYWYRQLPEEGLKFMVYLQKENIIDESGMPKERFSAEFPKEGPSILRIQQVVRGDSAAYFCASSPEGQGLGWFFTEAFFGQGTRLTVV.

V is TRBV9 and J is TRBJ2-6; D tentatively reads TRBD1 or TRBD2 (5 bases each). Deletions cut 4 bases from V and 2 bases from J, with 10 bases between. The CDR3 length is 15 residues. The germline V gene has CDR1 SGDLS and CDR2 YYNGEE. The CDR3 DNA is TGTGCCAGCAGCACACGAGGGGCTGGGGCCAACGTCCTGACTTTC. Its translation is CASSTRGAGANVLTF.

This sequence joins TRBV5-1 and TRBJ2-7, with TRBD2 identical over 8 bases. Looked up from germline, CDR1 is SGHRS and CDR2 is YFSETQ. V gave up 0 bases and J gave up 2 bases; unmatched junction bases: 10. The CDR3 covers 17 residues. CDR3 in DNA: TGCGCCAGCAGCTTGGACGGACTAGCTCTCTATACCTACGAGCAGTACTTC. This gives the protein CASSLDGLALYTYEQYF. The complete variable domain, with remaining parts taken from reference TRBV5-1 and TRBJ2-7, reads KAGVTQTPRYLIKTRGQQVTLSCSPISGHRSVSWYQQTPGQGLQFLFEYFSETQRNKGNFPGRFSGRQFSNSRSEMNVSTLELGDSALYLCASSLDGLALYTYEQYFGPGTRLTVT.

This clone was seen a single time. For the CDR3, the DNA is TGTGCCAGCAGCTTAGAGCCCCAGAGGGCCCAAGGTACAGATACGCAGTATTTT. Amino acid sequence: CASSLEPQRAQGTDTQYF. The chain uses TRBV11-2 and TRBJ2-3; weak D call: TRBD2 (5 bases). V lost 0 bases to trimming and J lost 3 bases, with 19 bases between them. CDR3 size: 18 residues. Germline V lookup: CDR1 SGHAT, CDR2 FQNNGV.

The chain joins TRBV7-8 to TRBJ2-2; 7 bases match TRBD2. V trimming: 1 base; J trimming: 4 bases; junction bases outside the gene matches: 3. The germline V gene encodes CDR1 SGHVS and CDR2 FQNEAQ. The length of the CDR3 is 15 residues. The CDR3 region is CASSLVPGGTGELFF. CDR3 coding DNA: TGTGCCAGCAGCTTAGTCCCGGGAGGCACCGGGGAGCTGTTTTTT. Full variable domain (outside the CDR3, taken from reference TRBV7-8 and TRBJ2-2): GAGVSQSPRYKVAKRGQDVALRCDPISGHVSLFWYQQALGQGPEFLTYFQNEAQLDKSGLPSDRFFAERPEGSVSTLKIQRTQQEDSAVYLCASSLVPGGTGELFFGEGSRLTVL.

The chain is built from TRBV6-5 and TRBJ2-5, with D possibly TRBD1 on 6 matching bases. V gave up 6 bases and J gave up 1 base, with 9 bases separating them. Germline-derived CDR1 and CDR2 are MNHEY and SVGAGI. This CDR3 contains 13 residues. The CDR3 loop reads CASSQGFQETQYF. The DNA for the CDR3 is TGTGCCAGCAGCCAGGGGTTCCAAGAGACCCAGTACTTC.

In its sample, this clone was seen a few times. The CDR3 loop reads CASSHEAAPLHF. The CDR3 DNA is TGTGCCAGCAGTCACGAGGCAGCCCCCCTCCACTTT. V and J are TRBV6-6 and TRBJ1-6, with unresolved D. Trimming took 5 bases from V and 13 from J, leaving 12 bases between them. Germline V CDR1 and CDR2: MNHNY, SVGAGI (reference sequence). This CDR3 is 12 amino acids long.

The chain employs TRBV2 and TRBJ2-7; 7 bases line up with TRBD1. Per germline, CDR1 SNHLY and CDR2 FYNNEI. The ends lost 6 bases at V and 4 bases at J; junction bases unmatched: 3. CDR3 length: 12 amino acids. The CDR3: CASRGTAYEQYF. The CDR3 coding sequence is TGTGCCAGCAGGGGGACAGCTTACGAGCAGTACTTC.

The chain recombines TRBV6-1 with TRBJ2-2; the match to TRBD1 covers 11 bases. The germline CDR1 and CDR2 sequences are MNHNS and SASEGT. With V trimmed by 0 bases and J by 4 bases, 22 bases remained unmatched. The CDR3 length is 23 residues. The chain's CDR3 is CASSEAGGQGGPLGESGTGELFF. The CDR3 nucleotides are TGTGCCAGCAGTGAAGCGGGGGGACAGGGGGGACCCCTAGGGGAGTCGGGCACCGGGGAGCTGTTTTTT.

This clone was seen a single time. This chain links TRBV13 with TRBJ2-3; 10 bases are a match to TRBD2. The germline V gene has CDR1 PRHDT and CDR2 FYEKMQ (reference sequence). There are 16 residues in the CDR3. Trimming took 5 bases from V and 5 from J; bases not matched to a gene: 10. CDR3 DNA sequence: TGTGCCAGCAGCCCTAGTCCTAGCGGGGGCGTAGATACGCAGTATTTT. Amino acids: CASSPSPSGGVDTQYF.

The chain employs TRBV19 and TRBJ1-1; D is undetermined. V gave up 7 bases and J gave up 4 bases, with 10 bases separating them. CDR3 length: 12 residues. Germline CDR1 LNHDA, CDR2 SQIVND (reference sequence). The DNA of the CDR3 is TGTGCCAGTACAGATCCGGGCACTGAAGCTTTCTTT. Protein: CASTDPGTEAFF. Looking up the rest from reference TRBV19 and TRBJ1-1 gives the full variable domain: DGGITQSPKYLFRKEGQNVTLSCEQNLNHDAMYWYRQDPGQGLRLIYYSQIVNDFQKGDIAEGYSVSREKKESFPLTVTSAQKNPTAFYLCASTDPGTEAFFGQGTRLTVV.

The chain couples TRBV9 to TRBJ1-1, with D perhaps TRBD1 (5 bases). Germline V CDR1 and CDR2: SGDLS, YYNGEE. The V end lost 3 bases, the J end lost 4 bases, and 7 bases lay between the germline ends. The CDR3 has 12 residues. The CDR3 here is CASSAQGTEAFF. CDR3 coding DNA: TGTGCCAGCAGCGCCCAGGGCACTGAAGCTTTCTTT. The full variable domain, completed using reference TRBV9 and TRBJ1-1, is DSGVTQTPKHLITATGQRVTLRCSPRSGDLSVYWYQQSLDQGLQFLIQYYNGEERAKGNILERFSAQQFPDLHSELNLSSLELGDSALYFCASSAQGTEAFFGQGTRLTVV.